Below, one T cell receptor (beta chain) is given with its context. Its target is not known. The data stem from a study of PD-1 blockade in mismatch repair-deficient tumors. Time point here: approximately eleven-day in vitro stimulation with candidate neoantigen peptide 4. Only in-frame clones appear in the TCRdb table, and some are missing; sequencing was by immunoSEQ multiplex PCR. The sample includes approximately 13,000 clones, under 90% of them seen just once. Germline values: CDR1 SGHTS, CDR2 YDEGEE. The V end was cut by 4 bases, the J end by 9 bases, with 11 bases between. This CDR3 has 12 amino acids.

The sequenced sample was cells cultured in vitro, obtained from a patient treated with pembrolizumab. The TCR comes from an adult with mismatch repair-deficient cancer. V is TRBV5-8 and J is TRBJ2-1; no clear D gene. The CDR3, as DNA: TGTGCCAGCAGCAAGATGGGTGGTGAGCAGTTCTTC. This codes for CASSKMGGEQFF. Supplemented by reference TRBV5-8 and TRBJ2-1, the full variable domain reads EAGVTQSPTHLIKTRGQQATLRCSPISGHTSVYWYQQALGLGLQFLLWYDEGEERNRGNFPPRFSGRQFPNYSSELNVNALELEDSALYLCASSKMGGEQFFGPGTRLTVL.